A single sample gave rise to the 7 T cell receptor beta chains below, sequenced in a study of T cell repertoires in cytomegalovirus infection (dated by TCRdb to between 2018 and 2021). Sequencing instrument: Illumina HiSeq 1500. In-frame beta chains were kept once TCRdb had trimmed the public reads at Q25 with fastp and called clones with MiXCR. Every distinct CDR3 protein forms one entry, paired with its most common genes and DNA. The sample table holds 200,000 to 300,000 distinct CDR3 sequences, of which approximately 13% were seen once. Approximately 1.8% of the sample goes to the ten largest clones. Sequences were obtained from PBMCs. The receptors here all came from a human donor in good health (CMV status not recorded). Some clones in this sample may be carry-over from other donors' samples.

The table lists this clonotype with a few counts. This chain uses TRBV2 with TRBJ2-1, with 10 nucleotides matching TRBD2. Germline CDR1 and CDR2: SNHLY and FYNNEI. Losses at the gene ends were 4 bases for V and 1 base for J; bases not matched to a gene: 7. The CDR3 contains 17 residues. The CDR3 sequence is CASSAPVAGGSYNEQFF. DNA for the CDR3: TGTGCCAGCAGTGCCCCTGTAGCGGGAGGTTCCTACAATGAGCAGTTCTTC.

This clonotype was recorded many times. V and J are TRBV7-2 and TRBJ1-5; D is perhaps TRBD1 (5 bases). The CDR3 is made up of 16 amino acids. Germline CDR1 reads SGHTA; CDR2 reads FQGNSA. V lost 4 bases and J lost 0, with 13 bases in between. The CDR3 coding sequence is TGTGCCAGCAGCTCCTGGGGGGGGGGTAGCAATCAGCCCCAGCATTTT. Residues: CASSSWGGGSNQPQHF.

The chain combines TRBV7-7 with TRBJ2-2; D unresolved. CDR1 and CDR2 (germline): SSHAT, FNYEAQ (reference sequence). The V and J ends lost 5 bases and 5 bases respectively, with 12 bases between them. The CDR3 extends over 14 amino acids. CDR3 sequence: CASSPGVGTGELFF. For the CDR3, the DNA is TGTGCCAGCAGCCCAGGAGTGGGTACCGGGGAGCTGTTTTTT.

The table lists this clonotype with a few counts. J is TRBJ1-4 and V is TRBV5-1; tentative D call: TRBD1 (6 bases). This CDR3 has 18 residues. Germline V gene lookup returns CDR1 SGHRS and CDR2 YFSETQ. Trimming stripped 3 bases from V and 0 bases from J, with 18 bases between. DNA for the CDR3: TGCGCCAGCAGCTCCCCTGGGGGCGGTGGGACAACTAATGAAAAACTGTTTTTT. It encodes CASSSPGGGGTTNEKLFF. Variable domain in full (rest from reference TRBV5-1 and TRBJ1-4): KAGVTQTPRYLIKTRGQQVTLSCSPISGHRSVSWYQQTPGQGLQFLFEYFSETQRNKGNFPGRFSGRQFSNSRSEMNVSTLELGDSALYLCASSSPGGGGTTNEKLFFGSGTQLSVL.

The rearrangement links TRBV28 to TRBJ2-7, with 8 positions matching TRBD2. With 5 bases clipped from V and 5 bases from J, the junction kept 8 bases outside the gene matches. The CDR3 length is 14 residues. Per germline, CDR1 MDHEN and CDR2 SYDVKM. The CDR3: CASSPPGGVDEQYF. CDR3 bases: TGTGCCAGCAGTCCCCCCGGGGGGGTGGACGAGCAGTACTTC.

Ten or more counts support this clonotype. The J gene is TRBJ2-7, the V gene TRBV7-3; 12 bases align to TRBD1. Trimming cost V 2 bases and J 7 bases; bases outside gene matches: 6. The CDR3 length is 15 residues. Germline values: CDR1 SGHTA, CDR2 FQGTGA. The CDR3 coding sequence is TGTGCCAGCAGCTTAGAAGGGACAGGGGGCTTTGAGCAGTACTTC. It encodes CASSLEGTGGFEQYF.

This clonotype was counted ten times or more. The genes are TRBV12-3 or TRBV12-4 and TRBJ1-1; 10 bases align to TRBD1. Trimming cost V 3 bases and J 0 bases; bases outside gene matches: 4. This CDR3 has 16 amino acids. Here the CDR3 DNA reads TGTGCCAGCAGTTTCGGACAGGGGGGATTGAACACTGAAGCTTTCTTT. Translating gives CASSFGQGGLNTEAFF.